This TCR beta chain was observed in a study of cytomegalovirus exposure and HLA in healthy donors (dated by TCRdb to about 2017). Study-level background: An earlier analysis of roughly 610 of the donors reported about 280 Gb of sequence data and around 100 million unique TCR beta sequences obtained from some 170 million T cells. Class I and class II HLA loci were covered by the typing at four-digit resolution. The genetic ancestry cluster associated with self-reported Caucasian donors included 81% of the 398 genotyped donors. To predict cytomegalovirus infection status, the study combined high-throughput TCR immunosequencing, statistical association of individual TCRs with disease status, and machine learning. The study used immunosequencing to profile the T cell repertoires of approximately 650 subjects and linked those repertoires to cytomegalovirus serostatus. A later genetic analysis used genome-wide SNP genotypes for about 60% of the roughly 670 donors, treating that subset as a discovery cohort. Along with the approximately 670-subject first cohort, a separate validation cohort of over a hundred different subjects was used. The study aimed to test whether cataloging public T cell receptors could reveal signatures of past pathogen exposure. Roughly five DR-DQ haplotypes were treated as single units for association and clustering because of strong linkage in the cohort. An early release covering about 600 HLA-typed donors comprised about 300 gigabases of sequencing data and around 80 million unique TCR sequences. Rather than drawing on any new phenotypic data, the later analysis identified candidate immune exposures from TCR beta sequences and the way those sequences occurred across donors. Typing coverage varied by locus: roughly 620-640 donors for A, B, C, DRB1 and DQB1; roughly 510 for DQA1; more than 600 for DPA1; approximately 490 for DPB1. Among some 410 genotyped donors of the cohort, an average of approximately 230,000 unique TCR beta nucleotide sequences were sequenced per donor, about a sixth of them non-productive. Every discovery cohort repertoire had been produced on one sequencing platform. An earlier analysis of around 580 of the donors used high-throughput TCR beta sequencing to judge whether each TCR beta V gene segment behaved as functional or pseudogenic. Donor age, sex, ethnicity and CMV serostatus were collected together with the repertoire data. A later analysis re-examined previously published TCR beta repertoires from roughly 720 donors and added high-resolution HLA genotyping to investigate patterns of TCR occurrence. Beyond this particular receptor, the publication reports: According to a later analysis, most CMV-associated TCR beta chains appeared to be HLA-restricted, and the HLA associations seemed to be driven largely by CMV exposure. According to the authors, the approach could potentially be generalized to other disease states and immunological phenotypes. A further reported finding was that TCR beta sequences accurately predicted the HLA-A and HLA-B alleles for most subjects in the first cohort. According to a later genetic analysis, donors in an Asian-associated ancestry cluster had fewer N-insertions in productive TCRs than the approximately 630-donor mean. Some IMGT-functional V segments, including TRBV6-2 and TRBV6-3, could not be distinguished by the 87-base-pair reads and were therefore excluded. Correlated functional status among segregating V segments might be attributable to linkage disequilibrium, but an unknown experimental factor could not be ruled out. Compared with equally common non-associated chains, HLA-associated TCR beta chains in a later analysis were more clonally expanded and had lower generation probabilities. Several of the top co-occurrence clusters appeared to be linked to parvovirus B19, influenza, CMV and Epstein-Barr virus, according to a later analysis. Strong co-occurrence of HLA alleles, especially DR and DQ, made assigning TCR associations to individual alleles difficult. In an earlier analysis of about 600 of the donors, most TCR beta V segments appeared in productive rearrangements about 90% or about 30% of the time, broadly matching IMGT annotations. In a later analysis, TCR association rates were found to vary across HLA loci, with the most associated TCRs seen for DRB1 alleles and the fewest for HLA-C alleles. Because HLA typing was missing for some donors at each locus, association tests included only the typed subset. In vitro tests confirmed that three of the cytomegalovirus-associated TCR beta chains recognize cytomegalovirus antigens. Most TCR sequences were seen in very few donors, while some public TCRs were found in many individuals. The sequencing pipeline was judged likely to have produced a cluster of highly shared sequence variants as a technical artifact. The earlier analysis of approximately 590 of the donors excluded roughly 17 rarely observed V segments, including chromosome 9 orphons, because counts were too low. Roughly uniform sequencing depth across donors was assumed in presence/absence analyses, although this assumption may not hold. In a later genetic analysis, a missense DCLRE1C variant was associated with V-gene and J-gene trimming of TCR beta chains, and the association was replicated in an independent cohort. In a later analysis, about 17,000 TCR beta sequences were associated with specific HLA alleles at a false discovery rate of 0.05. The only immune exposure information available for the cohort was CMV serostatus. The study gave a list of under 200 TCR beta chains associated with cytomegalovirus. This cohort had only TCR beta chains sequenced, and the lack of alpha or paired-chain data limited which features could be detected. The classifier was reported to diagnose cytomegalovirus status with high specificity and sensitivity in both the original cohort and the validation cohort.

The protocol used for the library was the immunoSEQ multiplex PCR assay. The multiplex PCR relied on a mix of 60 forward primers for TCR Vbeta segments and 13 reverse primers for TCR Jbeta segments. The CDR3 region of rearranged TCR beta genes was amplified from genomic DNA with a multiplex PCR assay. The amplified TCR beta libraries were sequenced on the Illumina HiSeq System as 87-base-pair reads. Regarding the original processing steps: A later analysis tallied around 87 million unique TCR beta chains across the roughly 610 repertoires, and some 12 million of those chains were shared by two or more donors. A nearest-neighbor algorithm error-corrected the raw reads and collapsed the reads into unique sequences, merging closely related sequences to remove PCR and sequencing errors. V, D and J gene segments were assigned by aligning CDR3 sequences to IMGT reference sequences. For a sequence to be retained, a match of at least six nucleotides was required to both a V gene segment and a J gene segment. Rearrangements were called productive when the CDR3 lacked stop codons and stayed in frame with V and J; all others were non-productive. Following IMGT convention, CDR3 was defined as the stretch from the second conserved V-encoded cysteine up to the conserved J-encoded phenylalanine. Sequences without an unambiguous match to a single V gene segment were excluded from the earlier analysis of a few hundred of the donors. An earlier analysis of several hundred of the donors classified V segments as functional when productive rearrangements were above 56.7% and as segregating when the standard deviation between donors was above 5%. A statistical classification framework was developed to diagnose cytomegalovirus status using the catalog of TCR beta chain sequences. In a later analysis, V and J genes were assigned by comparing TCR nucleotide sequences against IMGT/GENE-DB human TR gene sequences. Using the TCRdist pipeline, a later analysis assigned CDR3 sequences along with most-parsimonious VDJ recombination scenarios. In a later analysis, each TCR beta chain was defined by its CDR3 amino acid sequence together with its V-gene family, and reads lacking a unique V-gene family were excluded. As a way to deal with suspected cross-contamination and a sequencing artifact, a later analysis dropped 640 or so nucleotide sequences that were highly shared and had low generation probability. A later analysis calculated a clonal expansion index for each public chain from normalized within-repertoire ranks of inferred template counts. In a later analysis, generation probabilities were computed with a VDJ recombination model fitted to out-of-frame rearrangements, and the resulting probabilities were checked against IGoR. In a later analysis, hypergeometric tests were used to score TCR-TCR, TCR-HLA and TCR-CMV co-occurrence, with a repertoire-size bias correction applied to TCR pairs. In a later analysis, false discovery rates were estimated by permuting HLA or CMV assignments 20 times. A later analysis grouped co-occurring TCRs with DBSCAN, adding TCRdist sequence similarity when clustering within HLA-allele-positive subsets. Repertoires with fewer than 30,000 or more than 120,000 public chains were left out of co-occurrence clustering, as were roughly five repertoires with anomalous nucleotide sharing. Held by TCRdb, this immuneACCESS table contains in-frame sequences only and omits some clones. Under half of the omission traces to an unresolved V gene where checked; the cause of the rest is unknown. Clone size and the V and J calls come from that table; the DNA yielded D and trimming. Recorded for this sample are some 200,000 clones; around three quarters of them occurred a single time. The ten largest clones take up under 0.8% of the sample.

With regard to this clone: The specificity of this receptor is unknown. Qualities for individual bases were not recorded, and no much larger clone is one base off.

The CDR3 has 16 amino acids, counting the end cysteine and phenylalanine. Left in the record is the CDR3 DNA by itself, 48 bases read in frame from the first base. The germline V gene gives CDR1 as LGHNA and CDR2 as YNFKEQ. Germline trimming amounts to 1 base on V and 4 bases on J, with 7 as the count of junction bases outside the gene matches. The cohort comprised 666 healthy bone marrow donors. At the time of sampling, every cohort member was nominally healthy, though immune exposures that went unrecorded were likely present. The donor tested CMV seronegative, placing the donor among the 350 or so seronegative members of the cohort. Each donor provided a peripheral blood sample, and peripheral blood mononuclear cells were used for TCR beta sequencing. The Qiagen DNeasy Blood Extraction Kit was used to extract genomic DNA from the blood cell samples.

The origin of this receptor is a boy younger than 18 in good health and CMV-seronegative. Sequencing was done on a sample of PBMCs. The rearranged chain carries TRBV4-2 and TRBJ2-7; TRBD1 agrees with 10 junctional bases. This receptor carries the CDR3 CASSQGLGQGSYEQYF. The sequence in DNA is TGTGCCAGCAGCCAAGGTCTGGGACAGGGGTCGTACGAGCAGTACTTC.